What follows are 27 T cell receptor beta chains derived from one specimen sequenced in a study of blood T cells in healthy people across ages. With a J-beta primer mix and a sample-barcoded 5' primer, a second PCR ran 7 to 11 cycles. One entry per CDR3 protein results from TCRdb running MiXCR on the 5' RACE reads. The table has 1,800,000 or so distinct CDR3 sequences, 35% to 50% seen once. Sequencing was performed on blood. These TCRs come from a human donor in good health.

The rearrangement joins TRBV20-1 to TRBJ1-6; D may be TRBD1 (5 bases). Between the trimmed V and J ends, which lost 0 bases and 7 bases, there was a span of 13 bases. The CDR3 contains 15 residues. The germline V gene has CDR1 DFQATT and CDR2 SNEGSKA (reference sequence). The CDR3 spells CSARDTGRGNSPLHF. The CDR3 DNA reads as TGCAGTGCTAGAGATACCGGGCGGGGGAATTCACCCCTCCACTTT.

This clonotype was seen a handful of times. A junction end diverges from the germline sequence, so it may reflect a read error. The chain recombines TRBV25-1 with TRBJ1-1, with 9 bases that match TRBD1. The germline V gene encodes CDR1 MGHDK and CDR2 SYGVNS. The CDR3 is made up of 16 amino acids. The CDR3: CAGSESDRGEDTEAFF. The CDR3 nucleotides are TGTGCCGGCAGTGAATCGGACAGGGGTGAGGACACTGAAGCTTTCTTT.

This clonotype was seen more than once but under ten times. This chain links TRBV29-1 with TRBJ2-7, with 10 bases identical to TRBD1. CDR1 SQVTM and CDR2 ANQGSEA come from the germline V gene. The CDR3 is 14 amino acids. V was clipped by 3 bases and J by 7 bases; unmatched bases: 9. DNA for the CDR3: TGCAGCGTTGATCGTGGGACAGGGGCTCGGGAGCAGTACTTC. Its protein product is CSVDRGTGAREQYF.

The genes are TRBV20-1 and TRBJ2-1; 9 bases are a match to TRBD1. Germline values: CDR1 DFQATT, CDR2 SNEGSKA (reference sequence). CDR3 length: 15 amino acids. With 3 bases clipped from V and 3 bases from J, the junction kept 6 bases outside the gene matches. CDR3 residues: CSASAGDRVYNEQFF. For the CDR3, the DNA is TGCAGTGCTAGTGCGGGGGACAGGGTCTACAATGAGCAGTTCTTC.

The chain carries TRBV7-9 and TRBJ1-6, with D perhaps matching TRBD1 (6 bases). CDR3 length: 14 amino acids. Germline assignment: CDR1 SEHNR and CDR2 FQNEAQ (reference sequence). The V gene lost 4 bases and the J gene lost 10 bases, with 14 bases spanning the gap. This chain's CDR3 is CASSSGARWSPLHF. The CDR3 DNA follows: TGTGCCAGCAGCTCAGGGGCGCGGTGGTCACCCCTCCACTTT. The entire variable domain, with the rest obtained from reference TRBV7-9 and TRBJ1-6, is as follows: DTGVSQNPRHKITKRGQNVTFRCDPISEHNRLYWYRQTLGQGPEFLTYFQNEAQLEKSRLLSDRFSAERPKGSFSTLEIQRTEQGDSAMYLCASSSGARWSPLHFGNGTRLTVT.

In its sample, this clonotype was seen many times. This chain links TRBV20-1 with TRBJ2-5; D is tentatively TRBD1 or TRBD2 (5 bases each). This CDR3 has 13 amino acids. Trimming took off 3 bases at V and 3 bases at J, with 11 bases between the two ends. CDR1 and CDR2 from the germline V gene are DFQATT and SNEGSKA (reference sequence). The CDR3 loop is CSASGAIKETQYF. The CDR3, as DNA: TGCAGTGCTAGCGGGGCTATCAAAGAGACCCAGTACTTC.

This clonotype was seen more than once but under ten times. At one end, the junction sequence differs from germline, possibly due to a read error. V usage is TRBV7-8 and J usage is TRBJ1-2, with a weak D call TRBD1 (6 bases). This CDR3 comprises 15 residues. CDR1 is SGHVS, CDR2 FQNEAQ, per germline. This chain's CDR3 is CACSSPSQGPGGYTF. For the CDR3, the DNA is TGTGCCTGCAGCTCCCCGTCACAGGGTCCTGGTGGCTACACCTTC.

The chain carries TRBV9 and TRBJ2-3, with 11 bases matching TRBD2. The CDR3 consists of 17 residues. In germline, CDR1 is SGDLS, CDR2 YYNGEE. Trimming took 2 bases from V and 6 from J; bases not matched to a gene: 11. The CDR3 loop is CASSVASLAGGRDTQYF. CDR3 sequence (DNA): TGTGCCAGCAGCGTCGCGTCCCTAGCGGGGGGCAGGGATACGCAGTATTTT.

The gene calls are TRBV3-1 and TRBJ1-6, with D possibly TRBD1 on 5 matching bases. CDR3 size: 15 residues. The V end lost 0 bases, the J end lost 14 bases, and 17 bases lay between the germline ends. CDR1 is LGHDT, CDR2 YNNKEL, per germline (reference sequence). CDR3 coding DNA: TGTGCCAGCAGCCAAGATCTAATCGAGAGGGACTCCCTCCACTTT. This gives the protein CASSQDLIERDSLHF. The complete variable domain, with remaining parts taken from reference TRBV3-1 and TRBJ1-6, reads DTAVSQTPKYLVTQMGNDKSIKCEQNLGHDTMYWYKQDSKKFLKIMFSYNNKELIINETVPNRFSPKSPDKAHLNLHINSLELGDSAVYFCASSQDLIERDSLHFGNGTRLTVT.

The V and J genes are TRBV7-2 and TRBJ2-1; 10 positions match TRBD2. Germline CDR1 and CDR2: SGHTA and FQGNSA. The CDR3 covers 20 residues. With V trimmed by 0 bases and J by 0 bases, 11 bases remained unmatched. The DNA of the CDR3 is TGTGCCAGCAGCTTAGCGGCCCTGGCGCTAGCGGGGGTCTCCTACAATGAGCAGTTCTTC. It encodes CASSLAALALAGVSYNEQFF.

The gene calls are TRBV18 and TRBJ1-2; no firm D call. Germline V gene data show CDR1 as KGHSH and CDR2 as LQKENI. The CDR3 has 14 residues. V lost 4 bases and J lost 1, with 10 bases in between. The CDR3 reads CASSLTGLNYGYTF. The CDR3 DNA sequence: TGTGCCAGCTCACTAACGGGTCTTAACTATGGCTACACCTTC.

V is TRBV5-6 and J is TRBJ1-1, with D possibly TRBD1 on 5 matching bases. The germline V gene encodes CDR1 SGHDT and CDR2 YYEEEE. The CDR3 is 14 residues long. The V end was cut by 3 bases, the J end by 3 bases, with 12 bases between. CDR3 in amino acids: CASSWGMGYTEAFF. CDR3 bases: TGTGCCAGCAGCTGGGGGATGGGGTACACTGAAGCTTTCTTT.

The chain employs TRBV7-9 and TRBJ1-2, with D possibly being TRBD1 (5 bases). In germline, CDR1 is SEHNR, CDR2 FQNEAQ (reference sequence). The CDR3 consists of 13 residues. V shed 4 bases and J shed 8 bases, with 14 bases lying between them. CDR3 DNA: TGTGCCAGCAGCTCGGTAGGGGAATGGGGCTACACCTTC. Its protein product is CASSSVGEWGYTF. Filled out from reference TRBV7-9 and TRBJ1-2, the complete variable domain reads DTGVSQNPRHKITKRGQNVTFRCDPISEHNRLYWYRQTLGQGPEFLTYFQNEAQLEKSRLLSDRFSAERPKGSFSTLEIQRTEQGDSAMYLCASSSVGEWGYTFGSGTRLTVV.

This clonotype turned up a few times. V gene TRBV4-3 combines with J gene TRBJ2-7; 11 bases are shared with TRBD2. This CDR3 is 18 amino acids long. Trimming took 3 bases from V and 0 from J; bases not matched to a gene: 10. Looked up from germline, CDR1 is LGHNA and CDR2 is YSLEER. CDR3 sequence reads: CASSQERRLAGPSYEQYF. The CDR3 DNA is TGCGCCAGCAGCCAGGAGAGACGACTAGCGGGGCCCTCCTACGAGCAGTACTTC.

J is TRBJ1-1 and V is TRBV20-1, with 10 bases aligning to TRBD1. Germline V gene sequence: CDR1 DFQATT, CDR2 SNEGSKA (reference sequence). J lost 3 bases, V lost 1 base, and 8 bases had no gene match. This CDR3 has 16 residues. Here the CDR3 DNA reads TGCAGTGCTAGAGGACAGGGGGCTCAGTGGGACACTGAAGCTTTCTTT. Amino acid sequence: CSARGQGAQWDTEAFF.

The V gene is TRBV20-1, the J gene TRBJ2-4; 10 nucleotides agree with TRBD1. The end of the DNA aligns better with TRBJ2-7, so the J call may be wrong. This CDR3 has 15 amino acids. Per germline, CDR1 DFQATT and CDR2 SNEGSKA (reference sequence). CDR3 nucleotide sequence: TGCAGTGCTAGTTCTGGGACAGGGGCAGTCCACGAGCAGTACTTC. Translation: CSASSGTGAVHEQYF.

There are a few counts of this clonotype. A read error is possible here, since a much larger clone lies one base away. V usage is TRBV20-1 and J usage is TRBJ2-4; 10 bases agree with TRBD2. CDR3 length equals 16 residues. Germline CDR1 DFQATT, CDR2 SNEGSKA (reference sequence). Trimming removed 0 bases from V and 13 bases from J; junction bases left unmatched: 15. The chain's CDR3 is CSARDSTSGDYNEQYF. In nucleotides, the CDR3 is TGCAGTGCTAGAGATTCAACTAGCGGGGACTACAATGAGCAGTACTTC.

This clonotype was seen a handful of times. This rearrangement joins TRBV18 to TRBJ2-4; 10 bases agree with TRBD1. With the DNA end fitting TRBJ2-7 better, the J assignment may be wrong. The CDR3 has 14 amino acids. Germline V gene lookup returns CDR1 KGHSH and CDR2 LQKENI. The CDR3 region has the DNA TGTGCCAGCTCACCACGACAGGGGGCGATCGAGCAGTACTTC. Residues: CASSPRQGAIEQYF.

This chain connects TRBV20-1 to TRBJ1-1; the D is unclear. The V gene lost 6 bases and the J gene lost 1 base, with 9 bases spanning the gap. The CDR3 spans 12 residues. Germline loops: CDR1 DFQATT, CDR2 SNEGSKA (reference sequence). The CDR3 loop reads CSATVTNTEAFF. The CDR3, as DNA: TGCAGTGCCACGGTAACGAACACTGAAGCTTTCTTT.

The sample holds a few counts of this clonotype. The genes are TRBV25-1 and TRBJ2-3; D perhaps matches TRBD2 (5 bases). V lost 2 bases and J lost 4, with 10 bases in between. CDR3 size: 14 residues. The V gene's germline CDR1 is MGHDK and CDR2 SYGVNS. The CDR3 here is CASSEMWGADTQYF. In nucleotides, the CDR3 is TGTGCCAGCAGTGAAATGTGGGGAGCAGATACGCAGTATTTT.

As for this clonotype: A junction boundary mismatches the germline segment, possibly from a read error. V usage is TRBV24-1 and J usage is TRBJ2-6; D is possibly TRBD1 (5 bases). Per the germline V gene, CDR1 is KGHDR and CDR2 is SFDVKD. CDR3 length: 14 amino acids. CDR3 DNA: TGTGCCACCAGTCTATCTGGTGGGGCCAACGTCCGGACTTTC. Encoded protein: CATSLSGGANVRTF.

The chain carries TRBV7-2 and TRBJ2-2; D ambiguous. The length of the CDR3 is 13 residues. Germline CDR1 and CDR2: SGHTA and FQGNSA. The germline V and J ends were trimmed by 1 base and 6 bases, with 6 bases remaining between them. The CDR3 bases are TGTGCCAGCAGCTTAGAGGTGGCCGGGGAGCTGTTTTTT. It encodes CASSLEVAGELFF.

The chain has TRBV5-6 and TRBJ2-1; D possibly corresponds to TRBD1 (5 bases). CDR3 length: 17 residues. V dropped 0 bases and J dropped 0 bases, with 13 bases sitting between them. The V gene's germline CDR1 is SGHDT and CDR2 YYEEEE. CDR3 residues: CASSLALGPRSYNEQFF. CDR3 in DNA: TGTGCCAGCAGCTTGGCCCTGGGGCCCCGCTCCTACAATGAGCAGTTCTTC.

The chain links TRBV20-1 to TRBJ2-3; D possibly matches TRBD1 or TRBD2 (5 bases each). CDR3 length: 13 residues. In germline, CDR1 is DFQATT, CDR2 SNEGSKA (reference sequence). CDR3 coding DNA: TGCAGGGCTGAGGGGACCCTCGCGGATACGCAGTATTTT. As protein: CRAEGTLADTQYF.

This clonotype was detected only a few times. The chain is built from TRBV27 and TRBJ2-3; D is uncertain. The V and J ends lost 3 bases and 8 bases respectively, with 6 bases between them. Germline loops: CDR1 MNHEY, CDR2 SMNVEV (reference sequence). The CDR3 totals 11 residues. In nucleotides, the CDR3 is TGTGCCAGCAGTTTGGGCTCTACGCAGTATTTT. This gives the protein CASSLGSTQYF.

This clonotype has a count of ten or more. The CDR3: CASSQESSGGYEQYF. The CDR3 coding sequence is TGCGCCAGCAGCCAAGAGTCTAGCGGGGGCTACGAGCAGTACTTC. The chain employs TRBV4-3 and TRBJ2-7; TRBD2 agrees at 10 bases. Germline CDR1 reads LGHNA; CDR2 reads YSLEER. After removal of 0 bases from V and 3 bases from J, the junction contained 2 bases not matched to a gene. The CDR3 consists of 15 residues.

The CDR3 nucleotides read TGTGCCACCTCTTTCGGGACCCTTAATGAAAAACTGTTTTTT. Amino acid sequence: CATSFGTLNEKLFF. V gene TRBV12-3 or TRBV12-4 combines with J gene TRBJ1-4, with D maybe TRBD1 (5 bases). This CDR3 comprises 14 residues. V gave up 10 bases and J gave up 4 bases, with 16 bases separating them.